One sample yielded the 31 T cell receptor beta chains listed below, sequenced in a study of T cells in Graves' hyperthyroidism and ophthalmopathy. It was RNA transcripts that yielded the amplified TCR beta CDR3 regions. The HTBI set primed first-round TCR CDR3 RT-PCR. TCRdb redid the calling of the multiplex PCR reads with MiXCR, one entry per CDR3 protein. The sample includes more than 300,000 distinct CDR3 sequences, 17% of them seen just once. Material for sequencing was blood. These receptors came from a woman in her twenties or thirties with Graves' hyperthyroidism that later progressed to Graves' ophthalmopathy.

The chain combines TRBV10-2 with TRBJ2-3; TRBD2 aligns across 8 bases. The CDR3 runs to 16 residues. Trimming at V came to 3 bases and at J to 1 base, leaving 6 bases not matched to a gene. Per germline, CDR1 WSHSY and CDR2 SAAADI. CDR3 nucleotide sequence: TGCGCCAGCAGTGACCCTGGACTAGCTGGCACAGATACGCAGTATTTT. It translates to CASSDPGLAGTDTQYF.

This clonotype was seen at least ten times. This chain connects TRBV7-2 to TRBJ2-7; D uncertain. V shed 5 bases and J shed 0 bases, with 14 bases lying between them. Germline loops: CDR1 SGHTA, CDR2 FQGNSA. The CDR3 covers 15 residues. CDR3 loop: CASSPVSGNSYEQYF. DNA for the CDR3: TGTGCCAGCAGCCCGGTATCTGGTAACTCCTACGAGCAGTACTTC.

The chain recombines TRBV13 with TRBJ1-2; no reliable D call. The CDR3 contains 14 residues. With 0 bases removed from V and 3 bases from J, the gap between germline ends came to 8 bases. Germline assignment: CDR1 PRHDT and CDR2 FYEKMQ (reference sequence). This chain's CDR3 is CASSLGEGDYGYTF. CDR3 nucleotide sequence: TGTGCCAGCAGCTTAGGGGAGGGAGACTATGGCTACACCTTC.

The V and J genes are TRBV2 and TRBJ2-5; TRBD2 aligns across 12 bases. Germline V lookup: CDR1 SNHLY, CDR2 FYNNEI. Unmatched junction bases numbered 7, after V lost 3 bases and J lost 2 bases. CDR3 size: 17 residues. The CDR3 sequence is CASSERLAGGFQETQYF. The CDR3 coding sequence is TGTGCCAGCAGTGAGCGTCTAGCGGGAGGGTTTCAAGAGACCCAGTACTTC.

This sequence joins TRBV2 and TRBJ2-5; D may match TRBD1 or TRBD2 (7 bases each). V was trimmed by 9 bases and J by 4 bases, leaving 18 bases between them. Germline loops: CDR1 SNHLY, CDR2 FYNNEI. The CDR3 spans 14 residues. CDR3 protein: CASQGGGRRETQYF. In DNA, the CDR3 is TGTGCCAGTCAGGGGGGGGGACGCAGAGAGACCCAGTACTTC.

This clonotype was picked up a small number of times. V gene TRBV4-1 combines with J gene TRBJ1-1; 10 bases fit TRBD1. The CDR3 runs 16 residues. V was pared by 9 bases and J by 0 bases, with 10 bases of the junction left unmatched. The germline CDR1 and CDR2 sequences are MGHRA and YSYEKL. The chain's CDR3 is CASARGQGVMNTEAFF. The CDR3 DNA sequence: TGCGCCAGTGCCAGAGGACAGGGGGTGATGAACACTGAAGCTTTCTTT.

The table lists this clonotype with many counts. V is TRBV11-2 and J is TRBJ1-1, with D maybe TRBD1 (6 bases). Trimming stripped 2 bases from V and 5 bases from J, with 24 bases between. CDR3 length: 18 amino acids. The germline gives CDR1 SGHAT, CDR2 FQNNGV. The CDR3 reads CASSLNFDLKGEKTEAFF. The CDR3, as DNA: TGTGCCAGCAGCTTAAATTTTGATTTAAAGGGGGAAAAGACTGAAGCTTTCTTT.

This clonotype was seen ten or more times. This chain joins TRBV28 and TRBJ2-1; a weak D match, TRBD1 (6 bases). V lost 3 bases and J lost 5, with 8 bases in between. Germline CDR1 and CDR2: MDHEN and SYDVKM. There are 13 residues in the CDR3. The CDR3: CASSFQGNNEQFF. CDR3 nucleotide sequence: TGTGCCAGCAGTTTCCAGGGGAACAATGAGCAGTTCTTC.

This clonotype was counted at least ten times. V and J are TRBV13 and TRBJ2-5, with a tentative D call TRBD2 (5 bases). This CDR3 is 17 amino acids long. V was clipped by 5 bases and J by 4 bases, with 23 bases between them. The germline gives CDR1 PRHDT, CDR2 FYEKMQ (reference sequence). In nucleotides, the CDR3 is TGTGCCAGCAGCCAAAGGGTCGGGGTGCTGTATGGAGAGACCCAGTACTTC. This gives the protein CASSQRVGVLYGETQYF.

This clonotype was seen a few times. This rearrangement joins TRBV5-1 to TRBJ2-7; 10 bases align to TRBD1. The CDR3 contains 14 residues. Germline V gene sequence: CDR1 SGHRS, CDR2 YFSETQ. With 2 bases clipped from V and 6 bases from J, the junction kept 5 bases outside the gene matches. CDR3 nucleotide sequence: TGCGCCAGCAGCTTCGGACAGGGGGTGTTCGAGCAGTACTTC. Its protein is CASSFGQGVFEQYF.

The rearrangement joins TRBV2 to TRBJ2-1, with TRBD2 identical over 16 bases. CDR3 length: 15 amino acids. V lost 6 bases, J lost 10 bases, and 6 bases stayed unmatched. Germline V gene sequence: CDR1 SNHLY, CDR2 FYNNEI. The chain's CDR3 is CASRPGLAGGFEQFF. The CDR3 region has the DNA TGTGCCAGCAGGCCGGGACTAGCGGGGGGGTTCGAGCAGTTCTTC.

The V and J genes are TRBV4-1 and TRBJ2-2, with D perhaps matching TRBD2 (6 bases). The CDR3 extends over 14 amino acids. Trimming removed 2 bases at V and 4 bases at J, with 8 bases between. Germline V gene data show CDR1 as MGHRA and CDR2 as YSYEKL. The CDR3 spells CASSQKAGTGELFF. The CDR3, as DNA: TGCGCCAGCAGCCAAAAAGCGGGCACCGGGGAGCTGTTTTTT.

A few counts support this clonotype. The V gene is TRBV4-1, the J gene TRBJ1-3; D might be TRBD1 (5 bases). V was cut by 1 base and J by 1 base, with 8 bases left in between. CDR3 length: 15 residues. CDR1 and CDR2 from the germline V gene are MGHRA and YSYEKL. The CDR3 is CASSQGPGSGNTIYF. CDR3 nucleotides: TGCGCCAGCAGCCAAGGGCCAGGGTCTGGAAACACCATATATTTT.

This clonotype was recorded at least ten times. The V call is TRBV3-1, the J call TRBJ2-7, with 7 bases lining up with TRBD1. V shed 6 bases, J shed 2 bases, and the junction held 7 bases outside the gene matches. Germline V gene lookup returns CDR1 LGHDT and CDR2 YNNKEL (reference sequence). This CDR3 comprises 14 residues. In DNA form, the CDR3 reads TGTGCCAGCAGTTTGACAGGGTCTACCTACGAGCAGTACTTC. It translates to CASSLTGSTYEQYF.

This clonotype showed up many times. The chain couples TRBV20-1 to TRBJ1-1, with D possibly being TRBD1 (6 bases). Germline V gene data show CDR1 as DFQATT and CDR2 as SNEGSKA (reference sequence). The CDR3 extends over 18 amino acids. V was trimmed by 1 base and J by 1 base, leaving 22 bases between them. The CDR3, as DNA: TGCAGTGCTAGAGGGGTCCCCAGGGGATGGTCCGAGAACACTGAAGCTTTCTTT. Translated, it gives CSARGVPRGWSENTEAFF.

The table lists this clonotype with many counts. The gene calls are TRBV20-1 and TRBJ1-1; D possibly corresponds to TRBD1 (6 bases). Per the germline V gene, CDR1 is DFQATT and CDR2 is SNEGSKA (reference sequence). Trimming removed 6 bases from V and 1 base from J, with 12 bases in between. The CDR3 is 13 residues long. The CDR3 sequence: CSAYRERNTEAFF. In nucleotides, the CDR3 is TGCAGTGCATACAGGGAGAGGAACACTGAAGCTTTCTTT.

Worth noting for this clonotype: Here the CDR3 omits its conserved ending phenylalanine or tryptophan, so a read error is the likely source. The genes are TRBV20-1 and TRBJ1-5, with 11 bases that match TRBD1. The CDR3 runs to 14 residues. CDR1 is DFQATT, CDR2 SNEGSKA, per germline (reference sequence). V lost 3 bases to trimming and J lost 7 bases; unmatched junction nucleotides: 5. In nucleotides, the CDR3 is TGCAGTGCTAGTGGCGGGACAGGGGGACAGCCCCAGCATCTT. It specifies CSASGGTGGQPQHL.

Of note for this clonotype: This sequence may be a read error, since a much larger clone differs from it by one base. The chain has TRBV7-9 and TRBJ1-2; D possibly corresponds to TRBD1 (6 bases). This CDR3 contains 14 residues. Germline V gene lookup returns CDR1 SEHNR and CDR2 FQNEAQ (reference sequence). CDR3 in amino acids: CASSLVDLIGGYIF. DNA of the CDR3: TGTGCCAGCAGCTTAGTAGACCTCATCGGGGGCTACATCTTC.

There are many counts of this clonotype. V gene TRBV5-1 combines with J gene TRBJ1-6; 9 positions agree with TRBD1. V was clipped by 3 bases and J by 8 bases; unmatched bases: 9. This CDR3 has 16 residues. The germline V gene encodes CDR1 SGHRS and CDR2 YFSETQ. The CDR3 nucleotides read TGCGCCAGCAGCTCGGGGACAGGGCAAGGCTATTCACCCCTCCACTTT. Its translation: CASSSGTGQGYSPLHF.

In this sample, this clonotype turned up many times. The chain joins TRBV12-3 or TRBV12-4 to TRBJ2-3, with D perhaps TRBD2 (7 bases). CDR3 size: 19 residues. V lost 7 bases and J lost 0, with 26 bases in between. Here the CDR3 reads CASIGDIGTNPMSTDTQYF. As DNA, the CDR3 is TGTGCCAGCATTGGGGACATCGGGACTAACCCGATGAGCACAGATACGCAGTATTTT.

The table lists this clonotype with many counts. The CDR3 reads CSVVDSGKYNEQFF. The DNA of the CDR3 is TGCAGTGTCGTCGACAGCGGAAAGTACAATGAGCAGTTCTTC. The V gene is TRBV20-1, the J gene TRBJ2-1; either TRBD1 or TRBD2 may fit D (5 bases each). Germline CDR1 DFQATT, CDR2 SNEGSKA (reference sequence). The CDR3 covers 14 residues. The V end was cut by 7 bases, the J end by 4 bases, with 17 bases between.

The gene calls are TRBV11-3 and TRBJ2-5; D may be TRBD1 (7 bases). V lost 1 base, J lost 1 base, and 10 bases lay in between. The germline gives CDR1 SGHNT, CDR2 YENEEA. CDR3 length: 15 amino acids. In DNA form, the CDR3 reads TGTGCCAGCAGCTTAGGCGGGGACAGCCAAGAGACCCAGTACTTC. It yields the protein CASSLGGDSQETQYF.

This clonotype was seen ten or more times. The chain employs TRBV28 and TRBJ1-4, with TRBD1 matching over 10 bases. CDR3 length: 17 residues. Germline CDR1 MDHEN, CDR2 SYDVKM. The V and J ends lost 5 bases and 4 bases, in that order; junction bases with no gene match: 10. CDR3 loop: CASSDPRDRGINEKLFF. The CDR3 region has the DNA TGTGCCAGCAGTGACCCACGGGACAGGGGAATTAATGAAAAACTGTTTTTT.

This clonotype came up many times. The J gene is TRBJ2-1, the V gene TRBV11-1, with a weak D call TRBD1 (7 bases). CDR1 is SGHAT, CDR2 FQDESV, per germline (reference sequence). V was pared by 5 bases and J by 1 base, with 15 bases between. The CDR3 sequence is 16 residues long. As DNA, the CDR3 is TGTGCCAGCAGCCGACCCCCAGGGGGGTCCTACAATGAGCAGTTCTTC. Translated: CASSRPPGGSYNEQFF.

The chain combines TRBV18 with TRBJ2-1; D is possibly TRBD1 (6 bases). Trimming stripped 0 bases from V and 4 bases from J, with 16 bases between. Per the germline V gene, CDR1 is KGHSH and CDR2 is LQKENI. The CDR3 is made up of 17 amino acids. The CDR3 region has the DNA TGTGCCAGCTCACCACCGTTCGGGACACCTCTTTACAATGAGCAGTTCTTC. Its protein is CASSPPFGTPLYNEQFF.

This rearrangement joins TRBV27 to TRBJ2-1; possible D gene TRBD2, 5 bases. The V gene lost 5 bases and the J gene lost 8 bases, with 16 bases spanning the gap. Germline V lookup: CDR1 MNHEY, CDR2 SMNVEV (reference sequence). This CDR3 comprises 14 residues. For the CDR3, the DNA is TGTGCCAGCAGTAGCGAACTAGTTCCGTATGAGCAGTTCTTC. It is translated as CASSSELVPYEQFF.

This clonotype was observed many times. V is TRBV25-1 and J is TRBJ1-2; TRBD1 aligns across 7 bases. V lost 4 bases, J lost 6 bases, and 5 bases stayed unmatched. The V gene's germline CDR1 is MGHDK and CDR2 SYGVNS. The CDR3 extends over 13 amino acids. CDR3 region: CASSGKTGNGYTF. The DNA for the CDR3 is TGTGCCAGCAGTGGGAAGACAGGGAATGGCTACACCTTC.

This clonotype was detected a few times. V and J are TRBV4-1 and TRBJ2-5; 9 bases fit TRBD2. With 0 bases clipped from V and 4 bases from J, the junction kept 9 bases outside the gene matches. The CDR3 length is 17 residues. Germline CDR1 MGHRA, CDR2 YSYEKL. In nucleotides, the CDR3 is TGCGCCAGCAGCCAAGATTCGGGCGGGAGGGCCAGAGAGACCCAGTACTTC. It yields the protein CASSQDSGGRARETQYF.

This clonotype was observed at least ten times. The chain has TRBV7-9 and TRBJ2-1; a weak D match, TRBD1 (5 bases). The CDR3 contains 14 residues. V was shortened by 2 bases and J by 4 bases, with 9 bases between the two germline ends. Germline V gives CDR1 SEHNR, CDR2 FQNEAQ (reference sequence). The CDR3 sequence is CASSLTTVYNEQFF. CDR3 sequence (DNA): TGTGCCAGCAGCTTAACGACAGTGTACAATGAGCAGTTCTTC. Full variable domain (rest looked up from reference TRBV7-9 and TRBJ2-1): DTGVSQNPRHKITKRGQNVTFRCDPISEHNRLYWYRQTLGQGPEFLTYFQNEAQLEKSRLLSDRFSAERPKGSFSTLEIQRTEQGDSAMYLCASSLTTVYNEQFFGPGTRLTVL.

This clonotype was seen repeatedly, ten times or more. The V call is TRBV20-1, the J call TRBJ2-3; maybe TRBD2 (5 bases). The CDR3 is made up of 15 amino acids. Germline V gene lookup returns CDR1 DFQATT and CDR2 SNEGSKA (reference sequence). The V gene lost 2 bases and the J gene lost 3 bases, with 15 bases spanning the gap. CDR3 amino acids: CSARPTGWETDTQYF. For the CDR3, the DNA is TGCAGTGCTAGACCGACGGGGTGGGAGACAGATACGCAGTATTTT.

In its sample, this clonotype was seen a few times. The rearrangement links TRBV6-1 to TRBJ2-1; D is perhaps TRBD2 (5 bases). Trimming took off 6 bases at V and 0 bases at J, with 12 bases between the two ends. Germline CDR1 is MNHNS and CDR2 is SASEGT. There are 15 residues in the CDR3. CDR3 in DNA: TGTGCCAGCAGAGCGGACCAGAGCTCCTACAATGAGCAGTTCTTC. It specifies CASRADQSSYNEQFF.